The rows below give T cell receptor beta chains drawn from one sample of a study of sequential checkpoint blockade in melanoma. Produced via immunoSEQ multiplex PCR; TCRdb's table is partial and in-frame only. The sample yields tens of thousands of clones, approximately 90% seen once. The sequences come from CD8+ T cells sorted from blood (inferred from file names), collected from a patient given nivolumab and ipilimumab in sequence. The receptors originated from a human donor with melanoma. CDR3s include the opening cysteine and the closing phenylalanine or tryptophan. D genes are given only for firm matches. Size is omitted from some rows. Given values are once, few, many or a class for expanded clones.

TRBJ2-1	NA	TRBD2	TRBV7-6	CASSSISGTSYNEQFF	TGTGCCAGCAGCTCGATCAGCGGGACCTCCTACAATGAGCAGTTCTTC
TRBJ2-1	NA	TRBD2	TRBV19	CASSMAGGLYNEQFF	TGTGCCAGTAGTATGGCGGGAGGGCTATACAATGAGCAGTTCTTC
TRBJ2-7	NA	TRBD1	TRBV28	CASSHNQGAPPYEQYF	TGTGCCAGCAGTCATAATCAGGGGGCCCCCCCCTACGAGCAGTACTTC
TRBJ1-2	NA	TRBD1	TRBV7-9	CASSWDSNYGYTF	TGTGCCAGCAGTTGGGACAGTAACTATGGCTACACCTTC
TRBJ2-5	NA	TRBD2	TRBV6-6	CASSYTSGKETQYF	TGTGCCAGCAGTTACACTAGCGGGAAGGAGACCCAGTACTTC
TRBJ1-1	NA	TRBD1	TRBV30	CAFYRGAIRNTEAFF	TGTGCCTTTTACAGGGGCGCGATAAGGAACACTGAAGCTTTCTTT
TRBJ1-3	NA	TRBD1	TRBV5-6	CASSFEWTGVGGNTIYF	TGTGCCAGCAGCTTCGAATGGACAGGGGTGGGTGGAAACACCATATATTTT
TRBJ2-2	NA	NA	TRBV5-6	CASSLGEWTNSYRGELFF	TGTGCCAGCAGCTTGGGAGAGTGGACAAACTCCTATAGGGGGGAGCTGTTTTTT
TRBJ2-5	NA	NA	TRBV19	CASQGFARVGETQYF	TGTGCCAGCCAGGGGTTTGCCCGCGTGGGTGAGACCCAGTACTTC
TRBJ1-1	NA	NA	TRBV5-4	CASSFFLNTEAFF	TGTGCCAGCAGCTTCTTTTTGAACACTGAAGCTTTCTTT
TRBJ2-1	NA	NA	TRBV19	CASSSYYNEQFF	TGTGCCAGTAGTTCCTATTACAATGAGCAGTTCTTC
TRBJ2-5	NA	TRBD1	TRBV28	CASSGTGSRETQYF	TGTGCCAGCAGTGGGACAGGGTCGCGCGAGACCCAGTACTTC
TRBJ2-1	NA	TRBD2	TRBV7-3	CASSLTESGTSGRVEQFF	TGTGCCAGCAGCTTAACGGAAAGCGGGACTAGCGGGAGAGTTGAGCAGTTCTTC
TRBJ2-1	NA	TRBD2	TRBV29-1	CSVEFLAVSSYNEQFF	TGCAGCGTTGAATTTCTAGCGGTGAGCTCCTACAATGAGCAGTTCTTC
TRBJ2-3	NA	TRBD1	TRBV7-9	CASSLGQGAVDTQYF	TGTGCCAGCAGCTTAGGTCAGGGGGCGGTAGATACGCAGTATTTT
TRBJ2-7	NA	NA	TRBV18	CASSPAQTYEQYF	TGTGCCAGCTCACCGGCCCAGACCTACGAGCAGTACTTC
TRBJ2-5	once	NA	TRBV5-1	CASSFRQTAETQYF	TGCGCCAGCAGCTTTAGACAGACGGCGGAGACCCAGTACTTC
TRBJ1-2	NA	TRBD1	TRBV10-1	CASSDGTGYGYTF	TGCGCCAGCAGTGATGGGACAGGGTATGGCTACACCTTC
TRBJ2-2	NA	TRBD2	TRBV6-5	CASSDSAGVTGELFF	TGTGCCAGCAGTGACTCAGCGGGAGTAACCGGGGAGCTGTTTTTT
TRBJ2-1	NA	NA	TRBV6-4	CASSDVGGSYNEQFF	TGTGCCAGCAGTGATGTGGGAGGTTCCTACAATGAGCAGTTCTTC
TRBJ2-1	NA	NA	TRBV4-1	CASSQVPGLSNNEQFF	TGCGCCAGCAGCCAAGTCCCGGGACTGAGCAACAATGAGCAGTTCTTC
TRBJ2-7	NA	TRBD2	TRBV7-8	CASSSGLAGRSYEQYF	TGTGCCAGCAGCTCAGGACTAGCGGGACGATCCTACGAGCAGTACTTC
TRBJ2-1	once	TRBD2	TRBV6-1	CASIRTSGKYNEQFF	TGTGCCAGCATCAGGACTAGCGGGAAATACAATGAGCAGTTCTTC
TRBJ2-1	NA	TRBD2	TRBV6-5	CASSRSGSSYNEQFF	TGTGCCAGCAGCCGTAGCGGGAGCTCCTACAATGAGCAGTTCTTC
TRBJ2-3	NA	NA	TRBV27	CASSFSVDTQYF	TGTGCCAGCAGTTTCAGTGTAGATACGCAGTATTTT
TRBJ1-5	NA	NA	TRBV6-6	CASSWETGWNQPQHF	TGTGCCAGCAGTTGGGAAACAGGGTGGAATCAGCCCCAGCATTTT
TRBJ2-5	NA	TRBD1	TRBV7-3	CASSPGGLQETQYF	TGTGCCAGCAGTCCAGGGGGCCTCCAAGAGACCCAGTACTTC
TRBJ1-2	NA	TRBD1	TRBV27	CASSWDTGGSGYTF	TGTGCCAGCAGCTGGGATACAGGGGGCTCTGGCTACACCTTC
TRBJ2-1	NA	NA	TRBV5-1	CASSSSWSEQFF	TGCGCCAGCAGCTCCTCCTGGAGTGAGCAGTTCTTC
TRBJ1-3	few	TRBD1	TRBV28	CASLDRDLNTIYF	TGTGCCAGCCTGGACAGGGATCTGAACACCATATATTTT
TRBJ2-7	NA	TRBD2	TRBV10-3	CAISDGTSGRVEQYF	TGTGCCATCAGTGATGGGACTAGCGGGCGGGTCGAGCAGTACTTC
TRBJ2-6	NA	NA	TRBV5-1	CASSLGGAISANVLTF	TGCGCCAGCAGCCTGGGGGGCGCTATCTCGGCCAACGTCCTGACTTTC
TRBJ1-1	NA	NA	TRBV27	CASTRSGFNTAFF	TGTGCCAGCACTCGCTCGGGATTTAACACGGCTTTCTTT
TRBJ2-7	once	TRBD2	TRBV27	CASSSGLAGAIGEQYF	TGTGCCAGCAGTTCGGGACTAGCGGGAGCGATCGGCGAGCAGTACTTC
TRBJ2-3	NA	NA	TRBV7-9	CASSFIGEGDTQYF	TGTGCCAGCAGCTTTATAGGGGAAGGAGATACGCAGTATTTT
TRBJ2-1	NA	NA	TRBV30	CAWSDGLGSYNEQFF	TGTGCCTGGAGTGACGGACTTGGGTCGTACAATGAGCAGTTCTTC
TRBJ2-3	NA	NA	TRBV15	CATSQPTHNSGTQDTQYF	TGTGCCACCAGCCAACCGACCCATAACAGCGGCACCCAAGATACGCAGTATTTT
TRBJ2-7	once	NA	TRBV27	CASSLSGGSYEQYF	TGTGCCAGCAGTTTATCCGGGGGATCCTACGAGCAGTACTTC
TRBJ2-6	NA	NA	TRBV7-2	CASRSIRDNSGANVLTF	TGTGCCAGCAGATCTATAAGGGACAACTCTGGGGCCAACGTCCTGACTTTC
TRBJ1-4	NA	NA	TRBV2	CASKASPGGTNEKLFF	TGTGCCAGCAAGGCCTCCCCCGGGGGAACTAATGAAAAACTGTTTTTT
TRBJ2-7	NA	NA	TRBV6-1	CASSETGQGWKQYF	TGTGCCAGCAGTGAAACTGGGCAGGGGTGGAAGCAGTACTTC
TRBJ2-1	NA	TRBD1	TRBV19	CASSIEGGQVYNEQFF	TGTGCCAGTAGTATAGAGGGGGGACAGGTATACAATGAGCAGTTCTTC
TRBJ1-2	once	TRBD1	TRBV7-2	CASSRGQLYGYTF	TGTGCCAGCTCCAGGGGACAGCTCTATGGCTACACCTTC
TRBJ2-2	NA	TRBD1	TRBV5-6	CASSLEVQGENGELFF	TGTGCCAGCAGCTTGGAAGTACAGGGGGAAAACGGGGAGCTGTTTTTT
TRBJ2-7	NA	TRBD1	TRBV28	CASSQILISTGGRLYEQYF	TGTGCCAGCAGTCAGATCCTAATTTCAACAGGGGGCAGGCTTTACGAGCAGTACTTC
TRBJ2-7	few	TRBD2	TRBV19	CASSMWTSGSNEQYF	TGTGCCAGTAGTATGTGGACTAGCGGGAGTAACGAGCAGTACTTC
TRBJ2-1	NA	TRBD2	TRBV7-2	CASRYTSGRIDEQFF	TGTGCCAGCAGGTACACTAGCGGGAGAATAGATGAGCAGTTCTTC
TRBJ1-3	NA	TRBD1	TRBV5-6	CASSHTGTDDNTIYF	TGTGCCAGCAGTCACACCGGGACAGATGACAACACCATATATTTT
TRBJ2-5	NA	NA	TRBV5-1	CASSLAAGETQYF	TGCGCCAGCAGCTTGGCGGCAGGGGAGACCCAGTACTTC
TRBJ1-1	NA	TRBD1	TRBV6-5	CASSYTGQLNTEAFF	TGTGCCAGCAGTTACACGGGACAGCTGAACACTGAAGCTTTCTTT
TRBJ1-4	NA	NA	TRBV6-5	CASSPAGGTIEKLFF	TGTGCCAGCAGCCCGGCGGGAGGAACTATTGAAAAACTGTTTTTT